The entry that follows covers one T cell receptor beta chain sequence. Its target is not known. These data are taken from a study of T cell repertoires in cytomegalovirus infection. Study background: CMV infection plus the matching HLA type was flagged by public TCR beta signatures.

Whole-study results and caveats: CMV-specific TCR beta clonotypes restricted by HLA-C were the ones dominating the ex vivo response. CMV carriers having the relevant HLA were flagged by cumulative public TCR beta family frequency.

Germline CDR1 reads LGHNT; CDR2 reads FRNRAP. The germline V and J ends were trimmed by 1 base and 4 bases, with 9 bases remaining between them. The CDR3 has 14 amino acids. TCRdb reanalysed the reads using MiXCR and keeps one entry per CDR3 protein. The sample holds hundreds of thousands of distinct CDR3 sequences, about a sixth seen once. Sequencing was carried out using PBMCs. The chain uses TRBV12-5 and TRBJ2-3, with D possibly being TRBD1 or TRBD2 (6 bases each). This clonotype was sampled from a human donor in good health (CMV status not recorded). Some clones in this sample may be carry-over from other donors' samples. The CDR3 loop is CASGLAGAADTQYF. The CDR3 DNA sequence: TGTGCTAGTGGTTTGGCGGGGGCGGCAGATACGCAGTATTTT.